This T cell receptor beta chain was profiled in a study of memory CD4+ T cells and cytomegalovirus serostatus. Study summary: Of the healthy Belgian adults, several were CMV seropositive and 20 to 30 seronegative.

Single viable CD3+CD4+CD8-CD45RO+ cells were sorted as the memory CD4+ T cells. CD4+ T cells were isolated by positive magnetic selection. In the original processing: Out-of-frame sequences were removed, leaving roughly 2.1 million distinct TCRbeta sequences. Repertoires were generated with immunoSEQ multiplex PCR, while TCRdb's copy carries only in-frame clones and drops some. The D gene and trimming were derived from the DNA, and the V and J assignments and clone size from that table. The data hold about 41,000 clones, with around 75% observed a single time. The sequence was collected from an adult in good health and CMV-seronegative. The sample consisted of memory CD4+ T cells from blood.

CDR3 protein: CASSAPGGQYEQYF. The CDR3 nucleotides are TGTGCCAGCAGTGCACCCGGGGGCCAGTACGAGCAGTACTTC. The rearrangement joins TRBV6-1 to TRBJ2-7, with D possibly being TRBD1 or TRBD2 (6 bases each). The length of the CDR3 is 14 residues. Trimming took 4 bases from V and 4 from J, leaving 14 bases between them. CDR1 is MNHNS and CDR2 is SASEGT in the germline V gene.